The 19 T cell receptor beta chains reported below all come from one sample, sequenced in a study of blood T cell repertoires in COVID-19. Profiling relied on immunoSEQ multiplex PCR, and the TCRdb table lists in-frame clones only, not all of them. The sample has about 180,000 clones; more than 75% are singletons. Sequencing used peripheral blood. Receptor source: a person aged 65 to 79 with COVID-19, enrolled during active disease.

The chain employs TRBV19 and TRBJ1-5; D is unclear. Germline-derived CDR1 and CDR2 are LNHDA and SQIVND (reference sequence). Trimming took 6 bases from V and 4 from J, leaving 16 bases between them. This CDR3 contains 15 residues. CDR3 amino acids: CASSTEPPGNQPQHF. CDR3 sequence (DNA): TGTGCCAGTAGCACAGAGCCACCGGGGAATCAGCCCCAGCATTTT.

This chain links TRBV28 with TRBJ1-2; 10 nucleotides align to TRBD1. Germline trimming cut 6 bases from V and 8 bases from J; bases unmatched to any gene: 6. Germline V gene data show CDR1 as MDHEN and CDR2 as SYDVKM. The CDR3 covers 13 residues. CDR3 amino acids: CASSSGTGVGYTF. In DNA, the CDR3 is TGTGCCAGCAGCTCTGGGACAGGGGTAGGCTACACCTTC.

This clone has just one count. CDR3 in DNA: TGTGCCAGCAGCCACCCACGGACTAGCGGGGTGAACACCGGGGAGCTGTTTTTT. This codes for CASSHPRTSGVNTGELFF. The gene calls are TRBV7-2 and TRBJ2-2; TRBD2 matches at 12 bases. V lost 5 bases, J lost 1 base, and 8 bases stayed unmatched. This CDR3 is 18 amino acids long. CDR1 is SGHTA and CDR2 is FQGNSA in the germline V gene.

CDR3 residues: CASSYSIRLADETQYF. The DNA for the CDR3 is TGTGCCAGCAGTTACTCGATTCGACTAGCGGATGAGACCCAGTACTTC. This rearrangement joins TRBV6-2 or TRBV6-3 to TRBJ2-5; 9 bases map to TRBD2. Germline values: CDR1 MNHEY, CDR2 SVGEGT. The CDR3 has 16 amino acids. Trimming removed 0 bases from V and 5 bases from J; junction bases left unmatched: 7.

This clone appeared a few times. The J gene is TRBJ1-6, the V gene TRBV7-3; 8 nucleotides align to TRBD1. CDR3 length: 15 amino acids. CDR1 is SGHTA and CDR2 is FQGTGA in the germline V gene. V shed 0 bases, J shed 6 bases, and the junction held 1 base outside the gene matches. CDR3 DNA sequence: TGTGCCAGCAGCTTAACTGGACAGGGTAATTCACCCCTCCACTTT. This encodes CASSLTGQGNSPLHF.

The rearrangement uses TRBV9 and TRBJ2-1, with a tentative D call TRBD2 (5 bases). Trimming shortened V by 3 bases and J by 6 bases, and 13 bases separated the two germline ends. From germline, CDR1 is SGDLS and CDR2 YYNGEE. There are 14 residues in the CDR3. CDR3 nucleotide sequence: TGTGCCAGCAGCGCCGGGGATCTCCGCAATGAGCAGTTCTTC. Translation: CASSAGDLRNEQFF.

Points on this clone: This sample also contains other DNA sequences that code for the same CDR3. The genes are TRBV12-3 or TRBV12-4 and TRBJ1-2; the D gene is possibly TRBD1 (5 bases). The V and J ends lost 3 bases and 8 bases respectively, with 10 bases between them. The CDR3 is made up of 12 amino acids. The CDR3: CASSFGGVGYTF. The CDR3 DNA reads TGTGCCAGCAGTTTTGGAGGGGTCGGCTACACCTTC.

DNA of the CDR3: TGTGCCAGCAGCTTGTTTCCCCAGGGGGCTGAAAAACTGTTTTTT. Translation gives CASSLFPQGAEKLFF. The rearrangement links TRBV5-4 to TRBJ1-4; 8 bases agree with TRBD1. The ends lost 1 base at V and 7 bases at J; junction bases unmatched: 6. Germline V gene lookup returns CDR1 SGHNT and CDR2 YYREEE (reference sequence). This CDR3 has 15 amino acids.

This rearrangement joins TRBV15 to TRBJ2-3, with 9 bases matching TRBD1. The CDR3 consists of 15 residues. V dropped 4 bases and J dropped 2; count of bases not matched to a gene: 4. Germline CDR1 and CDR2: LNHNV and YYDKDF (reference sequence). The CDR3 DNA follows: TGTGCCACCAGCAACCGGGACAGGGTCACAGATACGCAGTATTTT. It codes for CATSNRDRVTDTQYF.

This clone was seen only once. The chain combines TRBV6-4 with TRBJ1-2; tentative D call: TRBD1 (5 bases). The germline gives CDR1 MRHNA, CDR2 SNTAGT. V was cut by 0 bases and J by 7 bases, with 9 bases left in between. The CDR3 spans 13 residues. The DNA for the CDR3 is TGTGCCAGCAGTGACTCCGCGGGGACTGGCTACACCTTC. Translating it yields CASSDSAGTGYTF.

The genes are TRBV19 and TRBJ1-1, with TRBD1 matching over 7 bases. Germline CDR1 is LNHDA and CDR2 is SQIVND (reference sequence). With 7 bases clipped from V and 6 bases from J, the junction kept 11 bases outside the gene matches. This CDR3 has 14 residues. The CDR3 bases are TGTGCCAGTAAATTCTTGGACAGGCGGTCTGAAGCTTTCTTT. Encoded protein: CASKFLDRRSEAFF.

The rearrangement uses TRBV7-8 and TRBJ2-7; 11 bases are shared with TRBD1. V shed 2 bases, J shed 5 bases, and the junction held 11 bases outside the gene matches. This CDR3 has 17 amino acids. Germline V gene lookup returns CDR1 SGHVS and CDR2 FQNEAQ. CDR3 nucleotide sequence: TGTGCCAGCAGCTTATCGCGGGACAGGGGGTTCGGGGACGAGCAGTACTTC. Protein: CASSLSRDRGFGDEQYF.

The chain combines TRBV5-1 with TRBJ2-5, with 8 bases lining up with TRBD1. Germline values: CDR1 SGHRS, CDR2 YFSETQ. The length of the CDR3 is 15 residues. J gave up 5 bases and V 2 bases, and 8 bases lay outside the gene matches. The CDR3 region is CASSFSTGGTETQYF. CDR3 sequence (DNA): TGCGCCAGCAGCTTTAGTACAGGGGGTACGGAGACCCAGTACTTC.

The chain recombines TRBV5-4 with TRBJ2-3; D may be TRBD1 (5 bases). This CDR3 spans 16 amino acids. Trimming pared 3 bases from V and 0 bases from J, leaving 14 bases between. CDR1 is SGHNT and CDR2 is YYREEE in the germline V gene (reference sequence). CDR3 DNA sequence: TGTGCCAGCAGCTACGACAGTGACGCTAGCACAGATACGCAGTATTTT. It translates to CASSYDSDASTDTQYF.

The V gene is TRBV19, the J gene TRBJ2-1; D possibly corresponds to TRBD1 (6 bases). Germline CDR1 and CDR2: LNHDA and SQIVND (reference sequence). This CDR3 has 15 residues. V was pared by 7 bases and J by 3 bases, with 16 bases between. The CDR3, as DNA: TGTGCCAGTAACTTTTTGGGGGCCGGCTACAATGAGCAGTTCTTC. This translates into CASNFLGAGYNEQFF.

The chain links TRBV7-2 to TRBJ1-5; the D gene is possibly TRBD1 (6 bases). The CDR3 runs to 15 residues. Between the trimmed V and J ends, which lost 1 base and 2 bases, there was a span of 9 bases. Germline V lookup: CDR1 SGHTA, CDR2 FQGNSA. CDR3 nucleotide sequence: TGTGCCAGCAGCTTAGATTCAGGGGGCAATCAGCCCCAGCATTTT. Residues: CASSLDSGGNQPQHF.

The chain employs TRBV28 and TRBJ2-7; a possible D gene is TRBD1 (5 bases). With 3 bases removed from V and 3 bases from J, the gap between germline ends came to 9 bases. CDR3 length: 13 amino acids. The germline V gene encodes CDR1 MDHEN and CDR2 SYDVKM. The CDR3 bases are TGTGCCAGCAGTTTTGAAAGGGGCTACGAGCAGTACTTC. Translated: CASSFERGYEQYF.

The chain couples TRBV7-9 to TRBJ2-3; 8 bases agree with TRBD2. There are 14 residues in the CDR3. Trimming took 3 bases from V and 2 from J; bases not matched to a gene: 1. Germline CDR1 SEHNR, CDR2 FQNEAQ (reference sequence). CDR3 sequence (DNA): TGTGCCAGCAGCTTTAGCGGGGCCACAGATACGCAGTATTTT. Amino acids: CASSFSGATDTQYF.

The J gene is TRBJ2-1, the V gene TRBV7-2; no firm D call. V was shortened by 0 bases and J by 6 bases, with 3 bases between the two germline ends. This CDR3 is built from 12 residues. Per the germline V gene, CDR1 is SGHTA and CDR2 is FQGNSA. Here the CDR3 reads CASSLASNEQFF. The CDR3 bases are TGTGCCAGCAGCTTAGCCAGCAATGAGCAGTTCTTC.